Listed below are T cell receptor beta chains from one sample, sequenced in a study of circulating and synovial CD4+ cells in juvenile arthritis. Generated by immunoSEQ multiplex PCR, the TCRdb table keeps only in-frame clones and is missing some. The data contain approximately 16,000 clones, around 91% of them seen just once; the ten biggest clones take up about 0.73%. The sequencing input was CD4+ T cells from blood. The source of these receptors is a human donor with juvenile idiopathic arthritis. Both conserved end residues are part of each CDR3. A D gene is named only where the DNA matches it firmly. The size entry is marked missing in some rows and otherwise reads once, few, many or a size class.

j_call: TRBJ1-4; cdr3_length: 14; v_call: TRBV4-1; d_call: TRBD1; clone_size: NA; cdr3_nt: TGCGCCAGTCGTCTACAGGGGGCTGGGGAAAAACTGTTTTTT; cdr3_aa: CASRLQGAGEKLFF
j_call: TRBJ2-7; cdr3_length: 16; v_call: TRBV4-3; d_call: TRBD2; clone_size: NA; cdr3_nt: TGCGCCAGCAGCCCGGGACTAGCGGGAGGGCCCTACGAGCAGTACTTC; cdr3_aa: CASSPGLAGGPYEQYF
j_call: TRBJ1-1; cdr3_length: 15; v_call: TRBV18; d_call: NA; clone_size: NA; cdr3_nt: TGTGCCAGCTCACCGAACCGGGAAACGAACACTGAAGCTTTCTTT; cdr3_aa: CASSPNRETNTEAFF
j_call: TRBJ2-1; cdr3_length: 13; v_call: TRBV19; d_call: NA; clone_size: few; cdr3_nt: TGTGCCAGTACCCCCACGGCTAGGGGTGAGCAGTTCTTC; cdr3_aa: CASTPTARGEQFF
j_call: TRBJ2-7; cdr3_length: 13; v_call: TRBV10-3; d_call: TRBD2; clone_size: NA; cdr3_nt: TGTGCCATCAGGCCCGGACTAGCCCTCGAGCAGTACTTC; cdr3_aa: CAIRPGLALEQYF
j_call: TRBJ1-1; cdr3_length: 16; v_call: TRBV14; d_call: NA; clone_size: NA; cdr3_nt: TGTGCCAGCAGCCAAGGTAGGAATCAGGGTCACACTGAAGCTTTCTTT; cdr3_aa: CASSQGRNQGHTEAFF
j_call: TRBJ1-2; cdr3_length: 14; v_call: TRBV7-2; d_call: TRBD1; clone_size: NA; cdr3_nt: TGTGCCAGCAGCGAACGGACAGGGGTCTATGGCTACACCTTC; cdr3_aa: CASSERTGVYGYTF
j_call: TRBJ1-5; cdr3_length: 13; v_call: TRBV7-3; d_call: NA; clone_size: NA; cdr3_nt: TGTGCCAGGGTGGAGCCAGGGGATCAGCCCCAGCATTTT; cdr3_aa: CARVEPGDQPQHF
j_call: TRBJ2-2; cdr3_length: 15; v_call: TRBV5-1; d_call: TRBD1; clone_size: NA; cdr3_nt: TGCGCCAGCAGCTCAGACAGGGGAAACACCGGGGAGCTGTTTTTT; cdr3_aa: CASSSDRGNTGELFF
j_call: TRBJ2-6; cdr3_length: 16; v_call: TRBV2; d_call: NA; clone_size: NA; cdr3_nt: TGTGCCAGCAATAGGGGTTCCCTCTCTGGGGCCAACGTCCTGACTTTC; cdr3_aa: CASNRGSLSGANVLTF
j_call: TRBJ1-1; cdr3_length: 14; v_call: TRBV5-1; d_call: NA; clone_size: NA; cdr3_nt: TGCGCCAGCAGCCTGGATGGGGGGTGGTCTGAAGCTTTCTTT; cdr3_aa: CASSLDGGWSEAFF
j_call: TRBJ1-1; cdr3_length: 18; v_call: TRBV4-2; d_call: TRBD1; clone_size: NA; cdr3_nt: TGTGCCAGCAGCCAAGAAGGGACAGGGCTATCGGTGAACACTGAAGCTTTCTTT; cdr3_aa: CASSQEGTGLSVNTEAFF
j_call: TRBJ1-5; cdr3_length: 15; v_call: TRBV6-5; d_call: NA; clone_size: NA; cdr3_nt: TGTGCCAGCAGTTACGGCGGAGATAGCAATCAGCCCCAGCATTTT; cdr3_aa: CASSYGGDSNQPQHF
j_call: TRBJ2-3; cdr3_length: 19; v_call: TRBV4-3; d_call: TRBD2; clone_size: NA; cdr3_nt: TGCGCCAGCAGCCAAGGGTTATTGGGACTAGCGGGAGGGCTAGGTACGCAGTATTTT; cdr3_aa: CASSQGLLGLAGGLGTQYF
j_call: TRBJ1-4; cdr3_length: 15; v_call: TRBV4-3; d_call: NA; clone_size: few; cdr3_nt: TGCGCCAGCAGCCAAGATAAGGGGGTTAATGAAAAACTGTTTTTT; cdr3_aa: CASSQDKGVNEKLFF
j_call: TRBJ2-6; cdr3_length: 16; v_call: TRBV11-2; d_call: NA; clone_size: NA; cdr3_nt: TGTGCCAGCAGCTTAGATATCCGGAGTGGGGCCAACGTCCTGACTTTC; cdr3_aa: CASSLDIRSGANVLTF